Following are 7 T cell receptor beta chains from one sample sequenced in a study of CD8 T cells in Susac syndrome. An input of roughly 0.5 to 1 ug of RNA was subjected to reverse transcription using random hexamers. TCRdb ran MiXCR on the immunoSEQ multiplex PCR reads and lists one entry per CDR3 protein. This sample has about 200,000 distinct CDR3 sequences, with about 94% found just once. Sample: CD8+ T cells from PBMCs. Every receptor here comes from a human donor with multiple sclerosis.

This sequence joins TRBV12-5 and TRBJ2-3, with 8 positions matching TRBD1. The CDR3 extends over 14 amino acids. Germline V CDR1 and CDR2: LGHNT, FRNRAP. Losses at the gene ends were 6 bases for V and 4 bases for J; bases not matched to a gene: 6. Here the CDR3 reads CASGSGGRADTQYF. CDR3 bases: TGTGCTAGTGGGTCAGGGGGCCGGGCAGATACGCAGTATTTT.

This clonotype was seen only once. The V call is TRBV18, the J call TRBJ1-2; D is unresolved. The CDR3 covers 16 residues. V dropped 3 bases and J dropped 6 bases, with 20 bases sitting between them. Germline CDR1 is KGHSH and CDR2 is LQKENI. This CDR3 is CASSPAMAPPDDGYTF. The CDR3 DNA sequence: TGTGCCAGCTCACCCGCAATGGCCCCGCCCGACGATGGCTACACCTTC.

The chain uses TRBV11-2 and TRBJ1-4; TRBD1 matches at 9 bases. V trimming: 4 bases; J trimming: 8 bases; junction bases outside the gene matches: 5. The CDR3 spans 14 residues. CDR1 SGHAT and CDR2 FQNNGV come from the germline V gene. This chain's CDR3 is CASSSAGQGEKLFF. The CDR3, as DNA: TGTGCCAGCAGCTCCGCGGGACAGGGAGAAAAACTGTTTTTT.

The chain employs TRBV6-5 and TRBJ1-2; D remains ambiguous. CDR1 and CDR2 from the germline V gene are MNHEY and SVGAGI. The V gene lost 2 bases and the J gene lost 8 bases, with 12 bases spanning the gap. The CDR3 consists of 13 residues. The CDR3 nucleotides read TGTGCCAGCAGTTACGGCGGGCTGGAGGGCTACACCTTC. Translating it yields CASSYGGLEGYTF.

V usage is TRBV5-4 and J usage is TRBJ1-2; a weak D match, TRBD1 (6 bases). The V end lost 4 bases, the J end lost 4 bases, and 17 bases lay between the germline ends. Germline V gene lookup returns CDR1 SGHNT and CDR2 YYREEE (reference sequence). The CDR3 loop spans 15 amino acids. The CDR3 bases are TGTGCCAGCAGCCTAAAGGGGGGATCTGTCTATGGCTACACCTTC. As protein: CASSLKGGSVYGYTF.

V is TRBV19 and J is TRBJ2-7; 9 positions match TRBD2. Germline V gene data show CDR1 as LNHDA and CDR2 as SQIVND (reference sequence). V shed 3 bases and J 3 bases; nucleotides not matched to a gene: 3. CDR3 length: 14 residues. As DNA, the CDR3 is TGTGCCAGTAGTATGGGACTAGCTTACTACGAGCAGTACTTC. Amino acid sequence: CASSMGLAYYEQYF.

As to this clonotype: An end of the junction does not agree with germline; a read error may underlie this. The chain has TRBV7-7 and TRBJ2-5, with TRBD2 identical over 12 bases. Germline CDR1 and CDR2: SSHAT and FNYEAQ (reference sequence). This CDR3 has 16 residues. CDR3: CASSPGTSGFQETQYF. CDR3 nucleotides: TGTGCTAGCAGCCCGGGGACTAGCGGGTTTCAAGAGACCCAGTACTTC.